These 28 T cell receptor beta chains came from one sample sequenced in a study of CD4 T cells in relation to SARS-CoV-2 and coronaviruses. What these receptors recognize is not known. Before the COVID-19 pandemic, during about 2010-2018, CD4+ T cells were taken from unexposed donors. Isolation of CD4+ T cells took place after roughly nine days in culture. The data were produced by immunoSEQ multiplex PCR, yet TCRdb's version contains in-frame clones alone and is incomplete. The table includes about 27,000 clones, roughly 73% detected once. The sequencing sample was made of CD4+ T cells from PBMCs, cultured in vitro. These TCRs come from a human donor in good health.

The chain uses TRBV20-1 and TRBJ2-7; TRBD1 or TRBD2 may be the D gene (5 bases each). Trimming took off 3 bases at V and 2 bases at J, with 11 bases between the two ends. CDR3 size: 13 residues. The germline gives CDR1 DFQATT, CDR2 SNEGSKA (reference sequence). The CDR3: CSASGTDPYEQYF. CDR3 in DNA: TGCAGTGCTAGTGGGACCGATCCCTACGAGCAGTACTTC.

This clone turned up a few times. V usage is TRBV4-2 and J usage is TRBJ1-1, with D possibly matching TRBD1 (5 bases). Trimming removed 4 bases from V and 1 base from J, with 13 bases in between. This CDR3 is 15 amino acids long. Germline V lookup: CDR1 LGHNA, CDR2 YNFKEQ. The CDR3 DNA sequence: TGTGCCAGCAGCCCTGGACAAGTCGGGAACACTGAAGCTTTCTTT. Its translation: CASSPGQVGNTEAFF.

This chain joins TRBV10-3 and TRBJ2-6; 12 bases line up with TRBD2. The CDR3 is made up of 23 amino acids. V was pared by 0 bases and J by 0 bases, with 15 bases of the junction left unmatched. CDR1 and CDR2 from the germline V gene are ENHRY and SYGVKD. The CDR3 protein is CAISESIFGLAGGPTSGANVLTF. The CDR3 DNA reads TGTGCCATCAGTGAGTCGATTTTTGGGCTAGCGGGAGGGCCTACCTCTGGGGCCAACGTCCTGACTTTC.

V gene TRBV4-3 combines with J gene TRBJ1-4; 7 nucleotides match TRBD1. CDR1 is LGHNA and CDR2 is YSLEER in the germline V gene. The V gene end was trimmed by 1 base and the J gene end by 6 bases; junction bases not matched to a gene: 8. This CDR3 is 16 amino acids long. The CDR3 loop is CASSQGFRDSYEKLFF. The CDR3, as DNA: TGCGCCAGCAGCCAAGGTTTCCGGGACAGCTATGAAAAACTGTTTTTT.

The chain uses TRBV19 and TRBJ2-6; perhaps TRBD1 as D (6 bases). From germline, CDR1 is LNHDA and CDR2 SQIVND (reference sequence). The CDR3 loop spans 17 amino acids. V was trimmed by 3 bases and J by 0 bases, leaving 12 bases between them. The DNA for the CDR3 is TGTGCCAGTAGTATGGGGACACAGAGCTCTGGGGCCAACGTCCTGACTTTC. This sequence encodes CASSMGTQSSGANVLTF.

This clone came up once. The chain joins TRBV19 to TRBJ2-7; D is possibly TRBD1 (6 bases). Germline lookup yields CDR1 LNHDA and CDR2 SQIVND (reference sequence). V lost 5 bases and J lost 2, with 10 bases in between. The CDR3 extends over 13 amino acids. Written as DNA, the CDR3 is TGTGCCAGTAGTGGGGGCCAGACCTACGAGCAGTACTTC. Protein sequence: CASSGGQTYEQYF.

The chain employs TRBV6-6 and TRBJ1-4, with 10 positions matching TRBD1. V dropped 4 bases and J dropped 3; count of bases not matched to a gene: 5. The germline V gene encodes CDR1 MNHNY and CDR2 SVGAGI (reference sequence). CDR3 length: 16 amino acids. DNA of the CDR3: TGTGCCAGCAGTTGGGGACAGGGGATCGCTAATGAAAAACTGTTTTTT. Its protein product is CASSWGQGIANEKLFF.

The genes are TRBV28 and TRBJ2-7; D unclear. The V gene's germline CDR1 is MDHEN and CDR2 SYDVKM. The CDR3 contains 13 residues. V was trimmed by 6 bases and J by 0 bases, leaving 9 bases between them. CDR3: CASSPGGSYEQYF. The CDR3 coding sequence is TGTGCCAGCAGCCCTGGCGGCTCCTACGAGCAGTACTTC. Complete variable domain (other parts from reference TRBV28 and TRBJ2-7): DVKVTQSSRYLVKRTGEKVFLECVQDMDHENMFWYRQDPGLGLRLIYFSYDVKMKEKGDIPEGYSVSREKKERFSLILESASTNQTSMYLCASSPGGSYEQYFGPGTRLTVT.

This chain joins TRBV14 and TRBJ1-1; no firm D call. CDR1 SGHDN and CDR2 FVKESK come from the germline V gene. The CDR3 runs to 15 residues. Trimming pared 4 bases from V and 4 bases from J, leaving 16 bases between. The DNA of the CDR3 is TGTGCCAGCAGCCCACTTAGGACGGCGGGCACTGAAGCTTTCTTT. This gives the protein CASSPLRTAGTEAFF.

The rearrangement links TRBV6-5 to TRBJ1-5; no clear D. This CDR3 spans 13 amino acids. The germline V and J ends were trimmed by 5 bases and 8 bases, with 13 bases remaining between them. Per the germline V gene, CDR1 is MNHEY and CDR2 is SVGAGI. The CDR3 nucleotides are TGTGCCAGCAGTATAGCGGGGAGGGAGCCCCAGCATTTT. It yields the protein CASSIAGREPQHF.

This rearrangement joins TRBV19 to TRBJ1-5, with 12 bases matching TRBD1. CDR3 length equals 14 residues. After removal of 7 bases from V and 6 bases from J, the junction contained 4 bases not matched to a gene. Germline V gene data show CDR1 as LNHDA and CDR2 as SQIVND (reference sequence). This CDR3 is CASNPGQGAQPQHF. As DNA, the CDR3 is TGTGCCAGTAACCCGGGACAGGGGGCTCAGCCCCAGCATTTT.

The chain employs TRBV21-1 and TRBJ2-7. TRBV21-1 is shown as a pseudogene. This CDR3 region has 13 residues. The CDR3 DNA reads TGTGCCAGCAGCAAGGACGGGTCCTACGAGCAGTACTTC. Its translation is CASSKDGSYEQYF.

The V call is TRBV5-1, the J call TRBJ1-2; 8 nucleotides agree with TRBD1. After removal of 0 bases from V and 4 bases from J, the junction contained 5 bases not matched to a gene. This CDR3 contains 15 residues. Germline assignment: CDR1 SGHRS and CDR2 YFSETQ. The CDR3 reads CASSLAHRGGYGYTF. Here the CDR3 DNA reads TGCGCCAGCAGCTTGGCTCACAGGGGGGGCTATGGCTACACCTTC.

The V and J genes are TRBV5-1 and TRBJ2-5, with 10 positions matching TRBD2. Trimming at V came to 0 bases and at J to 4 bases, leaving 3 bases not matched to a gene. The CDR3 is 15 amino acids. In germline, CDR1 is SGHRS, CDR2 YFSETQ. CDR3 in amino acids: CASSLGLAGAETQYF. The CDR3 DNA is TGCGCCAGCAGCTTGGGCCTAGCGGGGGCAGAGACCCAGTACTTC.

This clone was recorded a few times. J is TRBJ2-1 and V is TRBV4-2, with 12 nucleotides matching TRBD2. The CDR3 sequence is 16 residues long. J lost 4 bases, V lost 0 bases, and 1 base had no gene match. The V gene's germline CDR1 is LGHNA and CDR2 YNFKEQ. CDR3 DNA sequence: TGTGCCAGCAGCCAAGACCTAGCGGGAGGGTACAATGAGCAGTTCTTC. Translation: CASSQDLAGGYNEQFF.

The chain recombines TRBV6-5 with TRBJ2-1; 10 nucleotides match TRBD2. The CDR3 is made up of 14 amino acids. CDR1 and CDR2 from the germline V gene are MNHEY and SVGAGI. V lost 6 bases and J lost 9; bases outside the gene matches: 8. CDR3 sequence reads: CASRDSGGNFEQFF. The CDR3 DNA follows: TGTGCCAGCAGGGATAGCGGGGGGAATTTTGAGCAGTTCTTC.

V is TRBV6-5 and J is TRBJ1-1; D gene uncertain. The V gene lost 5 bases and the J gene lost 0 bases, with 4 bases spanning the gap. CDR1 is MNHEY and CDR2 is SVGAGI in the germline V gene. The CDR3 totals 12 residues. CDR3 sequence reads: CASSRLNTEAFF. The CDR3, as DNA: TGTGCCAGCAGTCGGTTGAACACTGAAGCTTTCTTT.

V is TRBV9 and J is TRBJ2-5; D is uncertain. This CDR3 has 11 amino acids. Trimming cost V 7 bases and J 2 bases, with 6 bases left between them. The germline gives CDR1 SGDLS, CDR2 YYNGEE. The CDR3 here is CASGSQETQYF. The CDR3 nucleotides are TGTGCCAGCGGGTCGCAAGAGACCCAGTACTTC.

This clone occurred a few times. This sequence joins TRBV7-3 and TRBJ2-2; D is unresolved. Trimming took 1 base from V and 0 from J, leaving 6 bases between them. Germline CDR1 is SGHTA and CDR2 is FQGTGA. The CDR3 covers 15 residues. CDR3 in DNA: TGTGCCAGCAGCTTAAAGCCGACGAACACCGGGGAGCTGTTTTTT. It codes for CASSLKPTNTGELFF.

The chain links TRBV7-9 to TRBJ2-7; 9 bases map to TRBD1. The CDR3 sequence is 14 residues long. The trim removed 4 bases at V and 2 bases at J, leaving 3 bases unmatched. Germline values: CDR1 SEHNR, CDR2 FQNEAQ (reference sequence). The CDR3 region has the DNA TGTGCCAGCAGCTACCGGGACAGGGCCTACGAGCAGTACTTC. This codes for CASSYRDRAYEQYF. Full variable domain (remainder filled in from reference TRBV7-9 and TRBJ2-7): DTGVSQNPRHKITKRGQNVTFRCDPISEHNRLYWYRQTLGQGPEFLTYFQNEAQLEKSRLLSDRFSAERPKGSFSTLEIQRTEQGDSAMYLCASSYRDRAYEQYFGPGTRLTVT.

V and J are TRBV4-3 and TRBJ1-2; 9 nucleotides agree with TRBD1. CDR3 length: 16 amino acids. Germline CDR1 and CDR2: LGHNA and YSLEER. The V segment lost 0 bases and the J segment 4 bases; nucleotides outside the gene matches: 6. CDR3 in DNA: TGCGCCAGCAGCCAAGAGGGGACAGGGAGAGGCTATGGCTACACCTTC. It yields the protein CASSQEGTGRGYGYTF.

In nucleotides, the CDR3 is TGTGCCAGCAGCGTGGGACAAGTCACCGGGGAGCTGTTTTTT. Translation gives CASSVGQVTGELFF. The chain carries TRBV2 and TRBJ2-2; D perhaps matches TRBD1 (6 bases). CDR3 length: 14 amino acids. The germline V gene has CDR1 SNHLY and CDR2 FYNNEI. V was cut by 6 bases and J by 4 bases, with 12 bases left in between.

CDR3 loop: CASSQGLAGGRGYQETQYF. CDR3 DNA sequence: TGCGCCAGCAGCCAAGGGCTAGCGGGGGGGCGAGGGTACCAAGAGACCCAGTACTTC. V is TRBV4-3 and J is TRBJ2-5; TRBD2 aligns across 12 bases. The ends lost 1 base at V and 0 bases at J; junction bases unmatched: 9. The CDR3 has 19 amino acids. Per the germline V gene, CDR1 is LGHNA and CDR2 is YSLEER.

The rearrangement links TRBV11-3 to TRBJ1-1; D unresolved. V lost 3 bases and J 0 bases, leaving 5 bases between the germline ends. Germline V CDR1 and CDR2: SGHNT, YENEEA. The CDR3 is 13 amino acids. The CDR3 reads CASSLFMNTEAFF. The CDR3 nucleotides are TGTGCCAGCAGCTTGTTCATGAACACTGAAGCTTTCTTT.

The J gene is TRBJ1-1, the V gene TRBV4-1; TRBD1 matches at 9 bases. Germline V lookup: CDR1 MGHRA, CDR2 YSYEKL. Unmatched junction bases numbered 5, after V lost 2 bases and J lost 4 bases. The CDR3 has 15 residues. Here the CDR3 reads CASSQPDRGGTEAFF. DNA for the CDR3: TGCGCCAGCAGCCAACCTGACAGGGGGGGCACTGAAGCTTTCTTT.

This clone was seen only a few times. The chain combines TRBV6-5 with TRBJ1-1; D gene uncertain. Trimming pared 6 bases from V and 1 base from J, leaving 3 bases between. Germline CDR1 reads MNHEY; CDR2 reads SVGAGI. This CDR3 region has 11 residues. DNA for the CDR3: TGTGCCAGCAGGGGGAACACTGAAGCTTTCTTT. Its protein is CASRGNTEAFF.

CDR3 protein: CASSQGEQPQHF. DNA for the CDR3: TGTGCCAGCAGCCAGGGGGAACAGCCCCAGCATTTT. The chain links TRBV3-1 (or the pseudogene TRBV3-2) to TRBJ1-5; tentative D call: TRBD1 (5 bases). Looked up from germline, CDR1 is LGHDT and CDR2 is YNNKEL (reference sequence). The CDR3 is made up of 12 amino acids. V lost 3 bases and J 7 bases, leaving 7 bases between the germline ends.

The DNA for the CDR3 is TGTGCCAGCAGCCCGGGGACAGGGGGAACCACAGATACGCAGTATTTT. Translated, it gives CASSPGTGGTTDTQYF. This rearrangement joins TRBV9 to TRBJ2-3, with 11 bases fitting TRBD1. V gave up 4 bases and J gave up 2 bases; unmatched junction bases: 6. CDR1 is SGDLS and CDR2 is YYNGEE in the germline V gene. This CDR3 is 16 amino acids long.